The 18 T cell receptor beta chains given below trace back to one sample, sequenced in a study of blood T cell repertoires in COVID-19. Data came from immunoSEQ multiplex PCR; TCRdb stores just in-frame clones and leaves some out. The repertoire holds just over 300,000 clones, approximately 84% seen once, with around 4% in the top ten. The sample consisted of PBMCs or T cells enriched from blood (not recorded which). The receptors were sampled from a man aged 30 to 39 who had recovered from COVID-19.

This clone appeared once. The chain links TRBV4-1 to TRBJ2-7; TRBD2 might be the D (6 bases). V was pared by 0 bases and J by 6 bases, with 15 bases between. The CDR3 is made up of 15 amino acids. Germline V gives CDR1 MGHRA, CDR2 YSYEKL. The DNA of the CDR3 is TGCGCCAGCAGCCAAGATGCAGGAGGGCTACCCGAGCAGTACTTC. This codes for CASSQDAGGLPEQYF.

The rearrangement joins TRBV18 to TRBJ2-1; TRBD1 agrees at 7 bases. The germline V gene has CDR1 KGHSH and CDR2 LQKENI. The ends lost 6 bases at V and 1 base at J; junction bases unmatched: 9. The CDR3 contains 16 residues. The CDR3 region is CASSPGLQGSYNEQFF. The CDR3, as DNA: TGTGCCAGCTCGCCGGGATTACAGGGGTCCTACAATGAGCAGTTCTTC.

Note on this clone: The sample contains more than one DNA sequence encoding this CDR3. V gene TRBV7-2 combines with J gene TRBJ2-7; 13 bases match TRBD2. The CDR3 loop spans 15 amino acids. Trimming cost V 5 bases and J 3 bases; bases outside gene matches: 4. The V gene's germline CDR1 is SGHTA and CDR2 FQGNSA. The CDR3 bases are TGTGCCAGCAGCCATCGGACTAGCGGGAGCTACGAGCAGTACTTC. This sequence encodes CASSHRTSGSYEQYF.

The chain has TRBV5-6 and TRBJ2-1, with 11 bases identical to TRBD2. After removal of 2 bases from V and 7 bases from J, the junction contained 2 bases not matched to a gene. The CDR3 spans 14 residues. Germline CDR1 and CDR2: SGHDT and YYEEEE. This chain's CDR3 is CASSFSGGGNEQFF. CDR3 coding DNA: TGTGCCAGCAGCTTTAGCGGGGGGGGAAATGAGCAGTTCTTC.

The chain carries TRBV5-1 and TRBJ1-2; D gene uncertain. Trimming pared 0 bases from V and 4 bases from J, leaving 13 bases between. The CDR3 is 15 residues long. Per germline, CDR1 SGHRS and CDR2 YFSETQ. CDR3 in amino acids: CASSLAASGSYGYTF. CDR3 nucleotides: TGCGCCAGCAGCTTGGCCGCGTCCGGTAGCTATGGCTACACCTTC.

This sequence joins TRBV27 and TRBJ2-7; tentatively, D is TRBD2 (5 bases). CDR1 and CDR2 from the germline V gene are MNHEY and SMNVEV (reference sequence). Trimming pared 4 bases from V and 6 bases from J, leaving 10 bases between. The CDR3 length is 12 residues. In nucleotides, the CDR3 is TGTGCCAGCAGTTCTAACAGCGGCGAGCAGTACTTC. As protein: CASSSNSGEQYF.

The chain is built from TRBV7-9 and TRBJ1-1; TRBD1 aligns across 9 bases. The CDR3 extends over 16 amino acids. Looked up from germline, CDR1 is SEHNR and CDR2 is FQNEAQ (reference sequence). V shed 2 bases, J shed 5 bases, and the junction held 9 bases outside the gene matches. The CDR3 DNA reads TGTGCCAGCAGCTTACGCCCGGGACAGGGTGCGACTGAAGCTTTCTTT. This translates into CASSLRPGQGATEAFF.

The chain combines TRBV2 with TRBJ2-5, with TRBD2 matching over 9 bases. Germline CDR1 reads SNHLY; CDR2 reads FYNNEI. The CDR3 is made up of 15 amino acids. V dropped 4 bases and J dropped 3; count of bases not matched to a gene: 6. The CDR3 reads CASSGRLAGEETQYF. For the CDR3, the DNA is TGTGCCAGCAGTGGACGGTTAGCGGGAGAAGAGACCCAGTACTTC.

The chain has TRBV3-1 (or the pseudogene TRBV3-2) and TRBJ2-3, with D unclear. CDR3 length: 14 residues. Trimming took 4 bases from V and 5 from J, leaving 13 bases between them. The germline V gene encodes CDR1 LGHDT and CDR2 YNNKEL (reference sequence). The CDR3 loop reads CASSRASLGDTQYF. The CDR3 DNA sequence: TGTGCCAGCAGCCGAGCAAGTCTAGGAGATACGCAGTATTTT.

The chain combines TRBV6-4 with TRBJ1-2, with 8 bases identical to TRBD1. Germline CDR1 is MRHNA and CDR2 is SNTAGT. J was trimmed by 4 bases and V by 10 bases; bases with no gene match: 14. CDR3 length: 15 residues. The CDR3 region is CATEIHAGGGYGYTF. CDR3 DNA sequence: TGTGCCACCGAGATTCACGCAGGGGGCGGCTATGGCTACACCTTC.

The V and J genes are TRBV5-6 and TRBJ2-6; 7 bases are shared with TRBD2. The CDR3 extends over 15 amino acids. J gave up 2 bases and V 4 bases, and 3 bases lay outside the gene matches. CDR1 is SGHDT and CDR2 is YYEEEE in the germline V gene. The CDR3, as DNA: TGTGCCAGCAGCCACGGGGGGACTGGGGCCAACGTCCTGACTTTC. Its translation: CASSHGGTGANVLTF.

This clone was counted a few times. The V and J genes are TRBV7-9 and TRBJ1-6; TRBD1 aligns across 7 bases. V shed 2 bases, J shed 9 bases, and the junction held 4 bases outside the gene matches. Germline V gives CDR1 SEHNR, CDR2 FQNEAQ (reference sequence). This CDR3 is 14 amino acids long. Here the CDR3 DNA reads TGTGCCAGCAGCTTATCAGGGGGGCTTTCACCCCTCCACTTT. This codes for CASSLSGGLSPLHF. Looking up the rest from reference TRBV7-9 and TRBJ1-6 gives the full variable domain: DTGVSQNPRHKITKRGQNVTFRCDPISEHNRLYWYRQTLGQGPEFLTYFQNEAQLEKSRLLSDRFSAERPKGSFSTLEIQRTEQGDSAMYLCASSLSGGLSPLHFGNGTRLTVT.

The chain carries TRBV24-1 and TRBJ1-1; no firm D call. There are 14 residues in the CDR3. From germline, CDR1 is KGHDR and CDR2 SFDVKD. Trimming took off 2 bases at V and 1 base at J, with 7 bases between the two ends. CDR3 bases: TGTGCCACCAGTGATTCGAGAGGGAACACTGAAGCTTTCTTT. Translating gives CATSDSRGNTEAFF.

This sequence joins TRBV28 and TRBJ2-7; D might be TRBD1 (5 bases). CDR1 is MDHEN, CDR2 SYDVKM, per germline. The CDR3 runs to 14 residues. Trimming shortened V by 5 bases and J by 1 base, and 12 bases separated the two germline ends. CDR3 coding DNA: TGTGCCAGCAGTCCATCAGGGTTATCCTACGAGCAGTACTTC. It is translated as CASSPSGLSYEQYF.

This chain joins TRBV6-4 and TRBJ2-2, with D unclear. The CDR3 is made up of 16 amino acids. V lost 0 bases to trimming and J lost 0 bases, with 8 bases between them. CDR1 MRHNA and CDR2 SNTAGT come from the germline V gene. The CDR3, as DNA: TGTGCCAGCAGTGACTCGAGTCAAGCGAACACCGGGGAGCTGTTTTTT. This sequence encodes CASSDSSQANTGELFF.

The chain employs TRBV18 and TRBJ1-1, with TRBD1 matching over 10 bases. This CDR3 is built from 15 residues. Trimming took 4 bases from V and 4 from J; bases not matched to a gene: 6. Germline V gene data show CDR1 as KGHSH and CDR2 as LQKENI. CDR3 protein: CASSLGQGGGTEAFF. For the CDR3, the DNA is TGTGCCAGCTCACTCGGACAGGGGGGGGGCACTGAAGCTTTCTTT.

This clone appeared a single time. The chain employs TRBV19 and TRBJ1-2, with D perhaps matching TRBD1 (6 bases). Between the trimmed V and J ends, which lost 3 bases and 3 bases, there was a span of 20 bases. Germline CDR1 is LNHDA and CDR2 is SQIVND (reference sequence). This CDR3 region has 17 residues. The CDR3 loop reads CASSIPSTGKRDYGYTF. The CDR3 DNA sequence: TGTGCCAGTAGTATCCCCTCGACAGGAAAGAGGGACTATGGCTACACCTTC.

The rearrangement joins TRBV19 to TRBJ2-7; a weak D match, TRBD2 (6 bases). V lost 5 bases to trimming and J lost 3 bases, with 14 bases between them. This CDR3 is 14 amino acids long. The germline V gene encodes CDR1 LNHDA and CDR2 SQIVND (reference sequence). Written as DNA, the CDR3 is TGTGCCAGTAGTCCACTAGCAGGTGGCTACGAGCAGTACTTC. Its protein product is CASSPLAGGYEQYF. The variable domain in full, with the rest retrieved from reference TRBV19 and TRBJ2-7, is DGGITQSPKYLFRKEGQNVTLSCEQNLNHDAMYWYRQDPGQGLRLIYYSQIVNDFQKGDIAEGYSVSREKKESFPLTVTSAQKNPTAFYLCASSPLAGGYEQYFGPGTRLTVT.